Each of the 15 T cell receptor beta chains below was sequenced from the same sample in a study of spatial heterogeneity in lung cancer. As for time point: sample taken at primary tumor resection. Whole RNA obtained from tumor, nontumor lung or frozen PBMC underwent sequencing without sorting. Via MiXCR, TCRdb re-called the 5' RACE reads, giving one row per CDR3 protein. Here the sample spans more than 9,000 distinct CDR3 sequences, approximately 15% being singletons. The sequences come from PBMCs, collected at surgery. The source is a male donor with early-stage non-small cell lung cancer.

Ten or more counts support this clonotype. The chain uses TRBV9 and TRBJ2-2, with D possibly being TRBD2 (6 bases). V was cut by 0 bases and J by 5 bases, with 8 bases left in between. This CDR3 has 14 amino acids. Per germline, CDR1 SGDLS and CDR2 YYNGEE. CDR3 coding DNA: TGTGCCAGCAGCGTAGATGGGGGGACCGGGGAGCTGTTTTTT. The encoded protein is CASSVDGGTGELFF.

The chain has TRBV5-1 and TRBJ1-1, with 7 bases matching TRBD1. The V gene end was trimmed by 3 bases and the J gene end by 2 bases; junction bases not matched to a gene: 7. The germline gives CDR1 SGHRS, CDR2 YFSETQ. CDR3 length: 15 amino acids. CDR3 DNA: TGCGCCAGCAGCTCTGGGGGACAGCATAACACTGAAGCTTTCTTT. It translates to CASSSGGQHNTEAFF. Looking up the rest from reference TRBV5-1 and TRBJ1-1 gives the full variable domain: KAGVTQTPRYLIKTRGQQVTLSCSPISGHRSVSWYQQTPGQGLQFLFEYFSETQRNKGNFPGRFSGRQFSNSRSEMNVSTLELGDSALYLCASSSGGQHNTEAFFGQGTRLTVV.

Concerning this clonotype itself: With a much larger clone just one base away, this may be a read error. The gene calls are TRBV28 and TRBJ2-7; unclear D gene. The germline gives CDR1 MDHEN, CDR2 SYDVKM. This CDR3 comprises 13 residues. The CDR3 DNA is TGTGTCAGCAGTGTCACTGGACGCTACGAGCAGTACTTC. This gives the protein CVSSVTGRYEQYF.

This clonotype has more than one count but fewer than ten. The chain has TRBV27 and TRBJ2-5; D tentatively reads TRBD1 or TRBD2 (5 bases each). The CDR3 consists of 17 residues. V lost 5 bases, J lost 0 bases, and 19 bases lay in between. CDR1 is MNHEY, CDR2 SMNVEV, per germline (reference sequence). The CDR3 coding sequence is TGTGCCAGCAGTCCCCCTCACGGGACCCTTCACCAAGAGACCCAGTACTTC. Its translation: CASSPPHGTLHQETQYF.

The sample holds a few counts of this clonotype. V and J are TRBV10-3 and TRBJ1-2, with D perhaps matching TRBD1 (5 bases). There are 13 residues in the CDR3. Germline CDR1 reads ENHRY; CDR2 reads SYGVKD. V was pared by 10 bases and J by 6 bases, with 18 bases between. CDR3 amino acids: CATRTPPYDGYTF. CDR3 in DNA: TGTGCCACCAGGACACCTCCGTATGATGGCTACACCTTC.

The V and J genes are TRBV18 and TRBJ2-7, with D maybe TRBD2 (6 bases). The CDR3 is 14 residues long. Germline lookup yields CDR1 KGHSH and CDR2 LQKENI. The V end was cut by 3 bases, the J end by 0 bases, with 9 bases between. CDR3 nucleotide sequence: TGTGCCAGCTCACCGGTGACTAGCTCCTACGAGCAGTACTTC. This codes for CASSPVTSSYEQYF.

On this clonotype itself: This may be a read error: a much more frequent sequence differs by one nucleotide. The gene calls are TRBV24-1 and TRBJ2-5, with D perhaps matching TRBD1 or TRBD2 (5 bases each). The germline gives CDR1 KGHDR, CDR2 SFDVKD. CDR3 length equals 14 residues. Trimming pared 2 bases from V and 5 bases from J, leaving 11 bases between. CDR3 DNA sequence: TGTGCCACCAGTGATTCGGGACGGAATGAGACCCAGTACTTC. Translation: CATSDSGRNETQYF.

This chain links TRBV6-1 with TRBJ1-2; TRBD1 matches 8 bases. This CDR3 has 17 residues. Germline lookup yields CDR1 MNHNS and CDR2 SASEGT. The trim removed 6 bases at V and 1 base at J, leaving 13 bases unmatched. CDR3 protein: CASRYGTGLPNNYGYTF. In DNA, the CDR3 is TGTGCCAGCAGATATGGGACAGGTCTCCCAAATAACTATGGCTACACCTTC.

This clonotype came up a few times. The rearrangement links TRBV2 to TRBJ1-1, with TRBD1 matching 8 bases. CDR1 is SNHLY and CDR2 is FYNNEI in the germline V gene. This CDR3 is built from 16 residues. J lost 3 bases, V lost 3 bases, and 9 bases had no gene match. DNA for the CDR3: TGTGCCAGCAGTGACCGGGCAGGGGGCCGAGACACTGAAGCTTTCTTT. As protein: CASSDRAGGRDTEAFF.

This clonotype is judged medium-sized. At one end, the junction sequence differs from germline, possibly due to a read error. The chain combines TRBV29-1 with TRBJ1-3, with 7 bases fitting TRBD1. The CDR3 runs to 16 residues. Germline CDR1 SQVTM, CDR2 ANQGSEA. The CDR3 loop reads CSVDPGQPSSENTIYF. DNA for the CDR3: TGCAGCGTGGACCCGGGACAGCCGAGCTCTGAAAACACCATATATTTT. The entire variable domain, with the rest obtained from reference TRBV29-1 and TRBJ1-3, is as follows: SAVISQKPSRDICQRGTSLTIQCQVDSQVTMMFWYRQQPGQSLTLIATANQGSEATYESGFVIDKFPISRPNLTFSTLTVSNMSPEDSSIYLCSVDPGQPSSENTIYFGEGSWLTVV.

This chain uses TRBV5-1 with TRBJ2-3, with 10 bases fitting TRBD1. The CDR3 loop spans 16 amino acids. V lost 4 bases to trimming and J lost 1 base; unmatched junction nucleotides: 6. The germline V gene encodes CDR1 SGHRS and CDR2 YFSETQ. CDR3 region: CASSSDRGQGTDTQYF. The CDR3 DNA reads as TGCGCCAGCAGCAGTGACAGGGGGCAAGGCACAGATACGCAGTATTTT.

This clonotype was recorded many times. This chain links TRBV20-1 with TRBJ2-3; D is perhaps TRBD2 (7 bases). CDR3 length: 13 amino acids. Germline CDR1 reads DFQATT; CDR2 reads SNEGSKA (reference sequence). Trimming left V 6 bases short and J 4 bases short, with 14 bases between. CDR3: CSAQGSGADTQYF. In DNA form, the CDR3 reads TGCAGTGCCCAGGGGAGCGGGGCAGATACGCAGTATTTT.

The V and J genes are TRBV11-2 and TRBJ2-1; D might be TRBD1 (6 bases). CDR1 is SGHAT and CDR2 is FQNNGV in the germline V gene. V was cut by 3 bases and J by 0 bases, with 12 bases left in between. The CDR3 consists of 16 residues. The CDR3 nucleotides are TGTGCCAGCAGCTTGTCAGGGGCGTGCTCCTACAATGAGCAGTTCTTC. Translation gives CASSLSGACSYNEQFF.

Only one count was recorded for this clonotype. The chain joins TRBV4-3 to TRBJ2-3; 12 bases line up with TRBD2. Per germline, CDR1 LGHNA and CDR2 YSLEER. The CDR3 contains 18 residues. V shed 0 bases and J 3 bases; nucleotides not matched to a gene: 7. CDR3: CASSQEATSGGRTDTQYF. CDR3 coding DNA: TGCGCCAGCAGCCAAGAGGCGACTAGCGGGGGCCGGACAGATACGCAGTATTTT.

This clonotype was counted at least ten times. The gene calls are TRBV28 and TRBJ2-7; D gene unclear. The V end was cut by 4 bases, the J end by 7 bases, with 8 bases between. Germline assignment: CDR1 MDHEN and CDR2 SYDVKM. The CDR3 totals 11 residues. CDR3: CASSSAWEQYF. The DNA for the CDR3 is TGTGCCAGCAGTTCGGCGTGGGAGCAGTACTTC.